This T cell receptor (beta chain) was sequenced in a study of PD-L1 blockade in urothelial cancer. For the study at large: Atezolizumab (1,200 mg intravenously every 3 weeks) began in about 2014 for patients. Among blood samples, the median T cell count was roughly 150,000. Previous chemotherapy exposure amounted to 0 to 3 regimens for patients.

Data came from immunoSEQ multiplex PCR; TCRdb stores just in-frame clones and leaves some out. The table records about 84,000 clones, about 80% of them present only once. The receptor's source is a man aged 65 to 79 with urothelial cancer. The material sequenced was PBMCs, taken around atezolizumab (anti-PD-L1) treatment.

As DNA, the CDR3 is TGTGCCAGCAGCGCATTGGGACAGCGTCTCGGCGAGCAGTACTTC. Protein: CASSALGQRLGEQYF. V and J are TRBV5-6 and TRBJ2-7; 7 bases line up with TRBD1. CDR1 is SGHDT and CDR2 is YYEEEE in the germline V gene. This CDR3 has 15 residues. V shed 4 bases, J shed 6 bases, and the junction held 13 bases outside the gene matches.